A selection of T cell receptor beta chains follows, all from one sample in a study of naive and memory T cell subsets. TCRdb called the 5' RACE reads again in MiXCR, with one record for every CDR3 protein. The data contain 55,000 to 70,000 distinct CDR3 sequences, about 7.2% of them singletons. These receptors were collected from a male donor in good health. The CDR3 runs from the conserved cysteine through the conserved F or W. Each record gives: J gene, D gene, V gene, clone size, CDR3 protein, CDR3 DNA. The D gene is left open where the match is weak. Rows may omit the clone size; those that give it use once, few, many or a size class.

TRBJ2-1 . TRBV29-1 few CSVNSFDNEQFF TGCAGCGTTAATAGCTTCGACAATGAGCAGTTCTTC
TRBJ2-1 . TRBV2 few CASSSLVRVWEQFF TGTGCCAGCAGTAGTCTCGTGCGGGTATGGGAGCAGTTCTTC
TRBJ1-3 . TRBV7-6 . CASRAAYRNTIYF TGTGCCAGCAGAGCAGCCTACCGGAACACCATATATTTT
TRBJ2-7 TRBD2 TRBV29-1 few CSANWGGPGEQYF TGCAGCGCCAACTGGGGGGGACCCGGAGAGCAGTACTTC
TRBJ2-7 TRBD1 TRBV3-1 many CASSPGQGMDEQYF TGTGCCAGCAGCCCGGGACAGGGGATGGACGAGCAGTACTTC
TRBJ2-7 TRBD2 TRBV5-1 many CASSLGTSGFYEQYF TGCGCCAGCAGCTTGGGGACTAGCGGTTTCTACGAGCAGTACTTC
TRBJ2-2 . TRBV6-5 many CASSYPTGINTGELFF TGTGCCAGCAGTTACCCGACAGGAATTAACACCGGGGAGCTGTTTTTT
TRBJ1-3 . TRBV13 many CASSLAQSSGNTIYF TGTGCCAGCAGCTTAGCCCAGAGCTCTGGAAACACCATATATTTT
TRBJ2-5 TRBD2 TRBV27 few CASSWDYAGQETQYF TGTGCCAGCAGTTGGGACTACGCCGGCCAAGAGACCCAGTACTTC
TRBJ2-4 . TRBV30 many CAWGRDGKNIQYF TGTGCCTGGGGAAGAGACGGCAAAAACATTCAGTACTTC
TRBJ2-7 TRBD1 TRBV11-2 few CASSFPGQGIYEQYF TGTGCCAGCAGCTTCCCCGGACAGGGGATCTACGAGCAGTACTTC
TRBJ2-5 . TRBV27 many CASSLAIQETQYF TGTGCCAGCAGTTTAGCTATCCAAGAGACCCAGTACTTC
TRBJ1-6 . TRBV5-1 . CASSLEGPGNNSPLHF TGCGCCAGCAGCTTGGAGGGGCCAGGGAATAATTCACCCCTCCACTTT
TRBJ2-3 . TRBV9 few CASSSTRDTQYF TGTGCCAGCAGCTCCACAAGGGATACGCAGTATTTT
TRBJ1-5 . TRBV30 . CAWQPLDRNQPQHF TGTGCCTGGCAACCGCTCGACAGGAATCAGCCCCAGCATTTT
TRBJ1-1 . TRBV28 . CASFWNTEAFF TGTGCCAGCTTTTGGAACACTGAAGCTTTCTTT
TRBJ2-3 . TRBV6-6 . CASSVGRHTDTQYF TGTGCCAGCAGTGTGGGGAGGCACACAGATACGCAGTATTTT
TRBJ1-4 TRBD1 TRBV20-1 . CSAKTGVSTNEKLFF TGCAGTGCCAAGACAGGGGTTTCAACTAATGAAAAACTGTTTTTT
TRBJ2-7 TRBD2 TRBV2 . CASSPGLAGGSEQYF TGTGCCAGCAGTCCGGGACTAGCAGGAGGTAGCGAGCAGTACTTC
TRBJ2-7 . TRBV7-9 many CASSSPRDGGHEQYF TGTGCCAGCAGCTCCCCCCGGGACGGGGGCCACGAGCAGTACTTC
TRBJ2-7 TRBD1 TRBV29-1 . CSVAGTGIYEQYF TGCAGCGTAGCCGGGACAGGGATTTACGAGCAGTACTTC
TRBJ2-7 . TRBV7-2 . CASSLQGPTYEQYF TGTGCCAGCAGCTTACAGGGCCCGACCTACGAGCAGTACTTC
TRBJ1-3 . TRBV6-1 many CATYLTGSGNTIYF TGTGCCACATACCTGACAGGATCGGGAAACACCATATATTTT
TRBJ1-3 . TRBV27 many CASSLLGVGNTIYF TGTGCCAGCAGCCTCCTAGGGGTTGGAAACACCATATATTTT
TRBJ1-2 . TRBV3-1 few CASSPNSGRNYGYTF TGTGCCAGCAGCCCCAACTCGGGGCGAAACTATGGCTACACCTTC
TRBJ2-1 . TRBV6-5 many CASSYHSVTTGGNEQFF TGTGCCAGCAGTTACCATTCGGTCACTACCGGAGGGAATGAGCAGTTCTTC
TRBJ1-1 TRBD1 TRBV19 many CASSPRRGQGSNTEAFF TGTGCCAGTAGTCCGAGGCGGGGACAGGGGTCGAACACTGAAGCTTTCTTT
TRBJ2-5 . TRBV20-1 few CSATPSQGGQETQYF TGCAGTGCTACCCCCTCACAGGGAGGCCAGGAGACCCAGTACTTC
TRBJ2-2 TRBD2 TRBV3-1 . CASSPFSGRAFGELFF TGTGCCAGCAGCCCTTTTAGCGGGAGGGCCTTCGGGGAGCTGTTTTTT
TRBJ1-4 . TRBV18 . CASSPPRTRTSLGKLFF TGTGCCAGCTCACCACCACGAACCAGGACATCGCTAGGAAAACTGTTTTTT
TRBJ2-1 . TRBV4-2 many CASSLMAGKLAYNEQFF TGTGCCAGCAGCCTTATGGCCGGGAAGCTAGCCTACAATGAGCAGTTCTTC
TRBJ2-3 TRBD2 TRBV3-1 many CASSPESGAVFSTDTQYF TGTGCCAGCAGCCCGGAGAGCGGGGCGGTGTTTAGCACAGATACGCAGTATTTT
TRBJ2-5 TRBD1 TRBV2 . CASSDGTVTYQETQYF TGTGCCAGCAGTGACGGGACAGTAACGTACCAAGAGACCCAGTACTTC
TRBJ2-7 TRBD2 TRBV5-1 many CASSLGGGNEQYF TGCGCCAGCAGCCTGGGCGGGGGAAACGAGCAGTACTTC
TRBJ2-7 . TRBV21-1 . CASSFFRDRTPYEQYF TGTGCCAGCAGCTTTTTTCGGGACAGGACCCCCTACGAGCAGTACTTC
TRBJ2-1 TRBD2 TRBV29-1 many CSLGTSGETVEQFF TGCAGCCTAGGGACTAGCGGGGAAACGGTTGAGCAGTTCTTC
TRBJ2-5 TRBD1 TRBV12-3/TRBV12-4 few CASSLTWTGFRETQYF TGTGCCAGCAGTCTAACTTGGACAGGGTTCAGGGAGACCCAGTACTTC
TRBJ2-7 . TRBV6-5 few CASTLGTGDYEQYF TGTGCCAGCACACTCGGGACGGGAGACTACGAGCAGTACTTC
TRBJ2-2 . TRBV28 . CASTLLNTGELFF TGTGCCAGCACCCTCCTGAACACCGGGGAGCTGTTTTTT
TRBJ2-1 TRBD1 TRBV12-3/TRBV12-4 few CASTPHPGQGRNEQFF TGTGCCAGCACCCCTCATCCGGGACAGGGAAGAAATGAGCAGTTCTTC